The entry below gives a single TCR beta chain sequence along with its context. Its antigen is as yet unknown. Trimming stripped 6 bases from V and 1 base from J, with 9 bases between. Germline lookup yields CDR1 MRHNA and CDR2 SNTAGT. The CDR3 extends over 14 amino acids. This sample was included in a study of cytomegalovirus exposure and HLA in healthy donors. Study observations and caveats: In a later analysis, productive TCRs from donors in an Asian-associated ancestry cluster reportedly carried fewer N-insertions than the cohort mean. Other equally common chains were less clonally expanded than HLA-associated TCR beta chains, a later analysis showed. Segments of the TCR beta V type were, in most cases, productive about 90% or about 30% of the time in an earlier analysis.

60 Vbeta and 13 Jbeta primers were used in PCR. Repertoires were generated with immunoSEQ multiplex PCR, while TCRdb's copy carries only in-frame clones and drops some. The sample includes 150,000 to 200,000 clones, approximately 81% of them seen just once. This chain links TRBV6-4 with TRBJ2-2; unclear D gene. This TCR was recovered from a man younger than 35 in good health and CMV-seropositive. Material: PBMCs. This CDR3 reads CASSAQWNTGELFF. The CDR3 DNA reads TGTGCCAGCAGCGCCCAGTGGAACACCGGGGAGCTGTTTTTT.